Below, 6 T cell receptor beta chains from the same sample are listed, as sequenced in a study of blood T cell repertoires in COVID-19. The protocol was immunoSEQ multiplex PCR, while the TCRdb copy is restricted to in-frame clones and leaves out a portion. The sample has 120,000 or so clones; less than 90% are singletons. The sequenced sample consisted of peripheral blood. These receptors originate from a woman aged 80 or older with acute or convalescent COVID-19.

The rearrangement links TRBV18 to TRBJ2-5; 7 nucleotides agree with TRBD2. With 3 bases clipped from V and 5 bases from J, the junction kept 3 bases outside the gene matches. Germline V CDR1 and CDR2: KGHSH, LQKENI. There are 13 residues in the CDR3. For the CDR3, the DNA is TGTGCCAGCTCACCTCCCGGGGGGGAGACCCAGTACTTC. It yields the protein CASSPPGGETQYF.

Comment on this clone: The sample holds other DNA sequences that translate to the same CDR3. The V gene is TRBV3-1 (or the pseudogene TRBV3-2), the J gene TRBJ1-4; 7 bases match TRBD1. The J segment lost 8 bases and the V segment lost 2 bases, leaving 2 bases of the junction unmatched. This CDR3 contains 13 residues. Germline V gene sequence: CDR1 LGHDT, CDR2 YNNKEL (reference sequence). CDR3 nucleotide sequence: TGTGCCAGCAGCCAAAACAGGGGAGAAAAACTGTTTTTT. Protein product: CASSQNRGEKLFF.

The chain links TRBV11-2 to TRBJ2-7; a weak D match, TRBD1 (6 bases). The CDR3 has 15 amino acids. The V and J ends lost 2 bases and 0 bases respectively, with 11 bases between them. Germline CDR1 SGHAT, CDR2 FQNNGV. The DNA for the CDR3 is TGTGCCAGCAGCTTATTAACAGGGAGCTCCTACGAGCAGTACTTC. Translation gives CASSLLTGSSYEQYF.

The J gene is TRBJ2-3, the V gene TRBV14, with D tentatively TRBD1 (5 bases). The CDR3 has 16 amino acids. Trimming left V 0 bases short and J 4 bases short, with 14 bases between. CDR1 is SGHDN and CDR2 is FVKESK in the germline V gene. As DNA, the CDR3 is TGTGCCAGCAGCCAAGAGGGCAGGGTGCGCGCAGATACGCAGTATTTT. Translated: CASSQEGRVRADTQYF.

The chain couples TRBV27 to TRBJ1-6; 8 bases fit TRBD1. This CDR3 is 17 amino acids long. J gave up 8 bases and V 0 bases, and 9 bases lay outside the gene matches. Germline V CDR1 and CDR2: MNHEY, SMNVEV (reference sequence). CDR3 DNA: TGTGCCAGCAGTTTATCGCCGCAGGGGGCGCGGTATTCACCCCTCCACTTT. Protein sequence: CASSLSPQGARYSPLHF.

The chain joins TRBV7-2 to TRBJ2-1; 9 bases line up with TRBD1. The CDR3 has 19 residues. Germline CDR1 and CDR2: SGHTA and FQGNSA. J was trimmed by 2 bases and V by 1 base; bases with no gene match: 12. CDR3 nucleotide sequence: TGTGCCAGCAGCTTAGATCGAACCCACAGGGGGCTAACCTACAATGAGCAGTTCTTC. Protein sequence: CASSLDRTHRGLTYNEQFF.